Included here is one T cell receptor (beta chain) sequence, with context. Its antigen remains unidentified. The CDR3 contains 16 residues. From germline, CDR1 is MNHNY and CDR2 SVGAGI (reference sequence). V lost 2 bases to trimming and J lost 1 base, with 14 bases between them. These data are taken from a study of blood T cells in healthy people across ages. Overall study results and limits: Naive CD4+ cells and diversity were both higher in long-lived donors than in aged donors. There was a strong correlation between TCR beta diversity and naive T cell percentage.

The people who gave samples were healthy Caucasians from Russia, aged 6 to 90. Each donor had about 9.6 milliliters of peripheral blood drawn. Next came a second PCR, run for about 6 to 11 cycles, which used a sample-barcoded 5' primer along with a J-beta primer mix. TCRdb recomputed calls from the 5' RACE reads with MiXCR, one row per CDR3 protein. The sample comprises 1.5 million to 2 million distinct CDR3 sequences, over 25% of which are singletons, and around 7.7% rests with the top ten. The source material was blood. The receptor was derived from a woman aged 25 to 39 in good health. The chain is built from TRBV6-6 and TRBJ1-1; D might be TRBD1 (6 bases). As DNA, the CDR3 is TGTGCCAGCAGTTACAAGGGGGGGCCCTCGAACACTGAAGCTTTCTTT. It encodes CASSYKGGPSNTEAFF.